The 12 T cell receptor beta chains below come from one sample, sequenced in a study of blood T cell repertoires in COVID-19. Profiling relied on immunoSEQ multiplex PCR, and the TCRdb table lists in-frame clones only, not all of them. The sample consists of about 100,000 clones, more than 75% of them appearing once. Source material: peripheral blood. Receptor source: a man aged 30 to 39 in a cohort sampled during active COVID-19.

The chain couples TRBV4-1 to TRBJ2-5; 9 positions agree with TRBD1. CDR3 size: 16 residues. The V gene end was trimmed by 1 base and the J gene end by 2 bases; junction bases not matched to a gene: 5. CDR1 is MGHRA, CDR2 YSYEKL, per germline. The CDR3 spells CASSQAPGQGQETQYF. The CDR3 coding sequence is TGCGCCAGCAGCCAAGCCCCGGGACAGGGACAAGAGACCCAGTACTTC.

The V call is TRBV7-9, the J call TRBJ2-5, with 12 bases fitting TRBD2. Germline V gene lookup returns CDR1 SEHNR and CDR2 FQNEAQ (reference sequence). Trimming at V came to 3 bases and at J to 2 bases, leaving 1 base not matched to a gene. The CDR3 sequence is 15 residues long. The CDR3 DNA sequence: TGTGCCAGCAGCTTGCTAGCGGGGGGGCAAGAGACCCAGTACTTC. This encodes CASSLLAGGQETQYF.

This chain uses TRBV2 with TRBJ2-1; D not resolved. V shed 8 bases and J shed 0 bases, with 5 bases lying between them. CDR1 SNHLY and CDR2 FYNNEI come from the germline V gene. The CDR3 totals 12 residues. Here the CDR3 reads CASLLSYNEQFF. DNA of the CDR3: TGTGCCAGCCTACTCTCCTACAATGAGCAGTTCTTC.

The rearrangement joins TRBV6-4 to TRBJ2-5; 10 bases are a match to TRBD1. The CDR3 runs to 14 residues. Trimming removed 6 bases from V and 0 bases from J; junction bases left unmatched: 1. Germline loops: CDR1 MRHNA, CDR2 SNTAGT. In nucleotides, the CDR3 is TGTGCCAGCAGGACAGGGGGCTACCAAGAGACCCAGTACTTC. Residues: CASRTGGYQETQYF.

In DNA form, the CDR3 reads TGTGCCAGCAGCCCGCTCGGGAGGAAGACCCAGTACTTC. Its protein product is CASSPLGRKTQYF. The rearrangement joins TRBV6-5 to TRBJ2-5, with TRBD2 matching over 7 bases. CDR3 length: 13 amino acids. V was pared by 6 bases and J by 6 bases, with 7 bases of the junction left unmatched. The germline V gene has CDR1 MNHEY and CDR2 SVGAGI.

DNA of the CDR3: TGTGCCAGCAGCCCTTATTCGGGGGGGCGTTGGGAAAAACTGTTTTTT. This translates into CASSPYSGGRWEKLFF. The chain has TRBV27 and TRBJ1-4; TRBD1 is a possible D gene (6 bases). CDR1 and CDR2 from the germline V gene are MNHEY and SMNVEV (reference sequence). V was shortened by 6 bases and J by 8 bases, with 22 bases between the two germline ends. The length of the CDR3 is 16 residues.

The CDR3 here is CASSIRVDYKEAFF. The CDR3 DNA reads TGTGCCAGTAGTATTAGGGTCGACTACAAGGAAGCTTTCTTT. V is TRBV19 and J is TRBJ1-1; D is ambiguous. The V and J ends lost 3 bases and 8 bases respectively, with 16 bases between them. The CDR3 is 14 residues long. Germline V CDR1 and CDR2: LNHDA, SQIVND (reference sequence).

The chain couples TRBV18 to TRBJ1-1; D gene unclear. CDR3 size: 13 residues. Looked up from germline, CDR1 is KGHSH and CDR2 is LQKENI. V shed 2 bases and J shed 0 bases, with 4 bases lying between them. The DNA of the CDR3 is TGTGCCAGCTCACCAACTATGAACACTGAAGCTTTCTTT. Amino acids: CASSPTMNTEAFF. The full variable domain, in which reference TRBV18 and TRBJ1-1 provide the parts outside the CDR3, is NAGVMQNPRHLVRRRGQEARLRCSPMKGHSHVYWYRQLPEEGLKFMVYLQKENIIDESGMPKERFSAEFPKEGPSILRIQQVVRGDSAAYFCASSPTMNTEAFFGQGTRLTVV.

As concerns this clone: The conserved final phenylalanine or tryptophan is absent from the CDR3, which likely points to a read error. It is unclear where the CDR3 begins or ends on the DNA, so no DNA is shown, and the CDR3 is as TCRdb lists it. The chain employs TRBV10-3 and TRBJ1-5; TRBD1, the table's D call, was not compared with the DNA. A total of 14 residues make up the CDR3, ends included. CDR1 is ENHRY and CDR2 is SYGVKD in the germline V gene. CDR3: CAIRGFLTGAKCGG.

The chain links TRBV3-1 (or the pseudogene TRBV3-2) to TRBJ2-3, with D hard to call. Per germline, CDR1 LGHDT and CDR2 YNNKEL (reference sequence). The length of the CDR3 is 16 residues. Trimming removed 3 bases from V and 0 bases from J, with 13 bases in between. DNA of the CDR3: TGTGCCAGCAGCCACAGGTCCCCCACTAGCACAGATACGCAGTATTTT. Amino acids: CASSHRSPTSTDTQYF.

This clone was found once. CDR3 nucleotide sequence: TGCGCCAGCAGCTTGGCTATTCCTAGCGGTAACACCGGGGAGCTGTTTTTT. It specifies CASSLAIPSGNTGELFF. The chain combines TRBV5-1 with TRBJ2-2; 7 bases are a match to TRBD2. J was trimmed by 2 bases and V by 0 bases; bases with no gene match: 7. The CDR3 spans 17 residues. Germline V lookup: CDR1 SGHRS, CDR2 YFSETQ.

The chain carries TRBV3-1 (or the pseudogene TRBV3-2) and TRBJ1-5; D possibly corresponds to TRBD1 (5 bases). V was cut by 1 base and J by 15 bases, with 13 bases left in between. Per germline, CDR1 LGHDT and CDR2 YNNKEL (reference sequence). The CDR3 contains 12 residues. CDR3 nucleotide sequence: TGTGCCAGCAGCCAAGGACCGGGGGAATGGCATTTT. This codes for CASSQGPGEWHF.